A single TCR beta chain is shown here with its context. Patients at the Seattle site were enrolled during active infection and followed longitudinally. This entry belongs to a study of blood T cell repertoires in COVID-19. Study context: COVID-19 samples from acute and convalescent phases originated in the United States, Italy and Spain.

Sequencing used immunoSEQ multiplex PCR; TCRdb keeps in-frame clones, though not all of them. Here the sample spans approximately 160,000 clones, more than 80% being singletons. V was shortened by 0 bases and J by 7 bases, with 13 bases between the two germline ends. CDR1 and CDR2 from the germline V gene are LNHNV and YYDKDF (reference sequence). There are 16 residues in the CDR3. The specimen sequenced was peripheral blood. The rearrangement joins TRBV15 to TRBJ1-6; weak D call: TRBD1 (6 bases). The origin of this receptor is a woman between 55 and 75 years old with COVID-19, enrolled during active disease. CDR3 sequence (DNA): TGTGCCACCAGCAGAGATTGGAACAGGGTCAATTCACCCCTCCACTTT. Translating gives CATSRDWNRVNSPLHF.